This TCR beta chain was sequenced for a study of CXCR3-negative and CXCR3-positive naive CD8 T cells. Study-wide results and limits: In CXCR3-positive naive cells, the TRB CDR3s were more hydrophobic than in CXCR3-negative naive cells.

Germline values: CDR1 SGHDT, CDR2 YYEEEE. The CDR3 contains 13 residues. With UMI labels, 5' RACE was used to prepare the TRB cDNA libraries. TCRdb reprocessed the 5' RACE reads, with one entry per CDR3 protein and no DNA. This listing includes over 95,000 distinct CDR3 sequences. Remarks on this clonotype: Its antigen is as yet unknown.

The sequencing input was naive CXCR3+ CD8+ T cells from blood. The subset denotes: CD45RO-CCR7+CD27+CD95- naive CD8+ T cells expressing CXCR3 (TNR3+). The rearrangement links TRBV5-6 to TRBJ2-1; TCRdb names TRBD1, which stays unverified in the absence of DNA. This TCR came from a human donor in good health. Some clones in this sample may be carry-over from other donors' samples. This chain's CDR3 is CASSGRGRNEQFF.